Presented here are 26 T cell receptor beta chains from one specimen sequenced in a study of T cell changes during pregnancy in multiple sclerosis. Sequenced by immunoSEQ multiplex PCR; TCRdb stores in-frame clones only, minus some. The repertoire consists of about 60,000 clones, with roughly 88% occurring once and the leading ten covering 5% to 7.5%. The sequenced sample was peripheral blood, obtained in the third trimester of pregnancy. All receptors derive from a female donor in good health, enrolled as a control in a pregnancy study.

The CDR3 reads CASSPPGGRGNEQFF. For the CDR3, the DNA is TGTGCCAGCTCACCACCGGGGGGGAGGGGCAATGAGCAGTTCTTC. The chain recombines TRBV18 with TRBJ2-1, with 7 bases aligning to TRBD2. This CDR3 has 15 amino acids. The germline V gene has CDR1 KGHSH and CDR2 LQKENI. The V segment lost 0 bases and the J segment 6 bases; nucleotides outside the gene matches: 5.

V usage is TRBV27 and J usage is TRBJ1-5; D is unresolved. Germline V gene sequence: CDR1 MNHEY, CDR2 SMNVEV (reference sequence). V gave up 3 bases and J gave up 3 bases, with 6 bases separating them. This CDR3 contains 13 residues. The CDR3 sequence is CASSLSDNQPQHF. The CDR3 nucleotides read TGTGCCAGCAGTTTGAGTGACAATCAGCCCCAGCATTTT.

This clone occurred once. The chain uses TRBV2 and TRBJ2-7; possibly TRBD2 for D (5 bases). Trimming pared 6 bases from V and 3 bases from J, leaving 18 bases between. The CDR3 has 15 amino acids. Germline values: CDR1 SNHLY, CDR2 FYNNEI. The CDR3 loop is CASSSAPDGVYEQYF. The CDR3 nucleotides are TGTGCCAGCAGCTCCGCCCCGGACGGGGTCTACGAGCAGTACTTC.

This clone has just one count. This sequence joins TRBV7-9 and TRBJ2-5; D is ambiguous. V dropped 3 bases and J dropped 5 bases, with 10 bases sitting between them. CDR1 is SEHNR, CDR2 FQNEAQ, per germline (reference sequence). The CDR3 runs 13 residues. Here the CDR3 reads CASSFENWETQYF. CDR3 sequence (DNA): TGTGCCAGCAGCTTCGAGAACTGGGAGACCCAGTACTTC.

The rearrangement uses TRBV11-3 and TRBJ2-1, with 9 positions matching TRBD2. The germline gives CDR1 SGHNT, CDR2 YENEEA. V dropped 5 bases and J dropped 7; count of bases not matched to a gene: 15. The CDR3 contains 17 residues. The CDR3 protein is CASSRDPGGSGRNEQFF. The CDR3 DNA reads TGTGCCAGCAGCCGAGACCCGGGTGGTAGCGGGAGAAATGAGCAGTTCTTC. Based on the CDR3 plus reference TRBV11-3 and TRBJ2-1, the full variable domain is EAGVVQSPRYKIIEKKQPVAFWCNPISGHNTLYWYLQNLGQGPELLIRYENEEAVDDSQLPKDRFSAERLKGVDSTLKIQPAELGDSAVYLCASSRDPGGSGRNEQFFGPGTRLTVL.

The rearrangement links TRBV5-1 to TRBJ2-7; 12 nucleotides line up with TRBD1. The CDR3 is made up of 14 amino acids. The germline V gene encodes CDR1 SGHRS and CDR2 YFSETQ. The V segment lost 5 bases and the J segment 5 bases; nucleotides outside the gene matches: 5. The CDR3 coding sequence is TGCGCCAGCAGGGAGGGGACAGGGGGCGACGAGCAGTACTTC. Its translation is CASREGTGGDEQYF.

As DNA, the CDR3 is TGCGCCAGCAGCCAAGTAGGACAGGGGGCTAGAACCGGGGAGCTGTTTTTT. This gives the protein CASSQVGQGARTGELFF. The chain joins TRBV4-3 to TRBJ2-2; 11 bases are shared with TRBD1. This CDR3 has 17 residues. CDR1 is LGHNA, CDR2 YSLEER, per germline. With 1 base clipped from V and 5 bases from J, the junction kept 6 bases outside the gene matches.

The chain employs TRBV30 and TRBJ1-6, with 9 bases lining up with TRBD1. Germline V gives CDR1 GTSNPN, CDR2 SVGIG (reference sequence). J lost 7 bases, V lost 4 bases, and 8 bases had no gene match. The CDR3 is 15 residues long. The CDR3 coding sequence is TGTGCCTGGAACCTACAGGGGGCGCGAAATTCACCCCTCCACTTT. Amino acids: CAWNLQGARNSPLHF.

CDR3 coding DNA: TGTGCCTGTTCCACGGGACTAGCGGGGGCGACTACCTCATCTAGCACAGATACGCAGTATTTT. It is translated as CACSTGLAGATTSSSTDTQYF. The rearrangement uses TRBV30 and TRBJ2-3; 14 bases map to TRBD2. The CDR3 sequence is 21 residues long. Germline assignment: CDR1 GTSNPN and CDR2 SVGIG (reference sequence). V trimming: 6 bases; J trimming: 0 bases; junction bases outside the gene matches: 20.

CDR3 amino acids: CASSQRGTGGQETQYF. CDR3 DNA sequence: TGTGCCAGCAGCCAAAGAGGGACAGGGGGCCAAGAGACCCAGTACTTC. The chain combines TRBV5-5 with TRBJ2-5; 11 nucleotides agree with TRBD1. This CDR3 contains 16 residues. Germline V gene sequence: CDR1 SGHKS, CDR2 YYEKEE (reference sequence). V lost 4 bases, J lost 1 base, and 6 bases stayed unmatched.

J is TRBJ1-1 and V is TRBV18; D possibly corresponds to TRBD1 (5 bases). The CDR3 contains 15 residues. Trimming took off 3 bases at V and 4 bases at J, with 15 bases between the two ends. Germline V lookup: CDR1 KGHSH, CDR2 LQKENI. CDR3 bases: TGTGCCAGCTCACCCCCCCGGCTAGGGGTCACTGAAGCTTTCTTT. Protein: CASSPPRLGVTEAFF.

The CDR3 is CASSPTPQAGPFNYGYTF. DNA of the CDR3: TGTGCCAGCAGCCCCACCCCACAGGCAGGGCCATTTAACTATGGCTACACCTTC. The genes are TRBV7-9 and TRBJ1-2, with D possibly being TRBD1 (5 bases). This CDR3 is built from 18 residues. Per the germline V gene, CDR1 is SEHNR and CDR2 is FQNEAQ (reference sequence). V dropped 5 bases and J dropped 1 base, with 23 bases sitting between them.

The chain carries TRBV5-6 and TRBJ2-2, with unresolved D. The length of the CDR3 is 12 residues. Looked up from germline, CDR1 is SGHDT and CDR2 is YYEEEE. The V gene lost 4 bases and the J gene lost 5 bases, with 6 bases spanning the gap. The CDR3 here is CASSPITGELFF. The CDR3, as DNA: TGTGCCAGCAGCCCTATAACCGGGGAGCTGTTTTTT.

The chain couples TRBV11-1 to TRBJ2-1; perhaps TRBD2 as D (5 bases). This CDR3 comprises 13 residues. Trimming removed 5 bases at V and 12 bases at J, with 17 bases between. CDR1 and CDR2 from the germline V gene are SGHAT and FQDESV (reference sequence). CDR3 loop: CASSPGLQKGQFF. CDR3 DNA sequence: TGTGCCAGCAGCCCCGGACTCCAGAAGGGGCAGTTCTTC.

Details on this clone: Other DNA sequences in this sample translate to the same CDR3. J is TRBJ2-3 and V is TRBV15, with TRBD2 matching over 13 bases. The CDR3 totals 16 residues. The V segment lost 5 bases and the J segment 4 bases; nucleotides outside the gene matches: 6. The germline gives CDR1 LNHNV, CDR2 YYDKDF (reference sequence). CDR3 in amino acids: CATSSRLAGGSDTQYF. The CDR3 DNA sequence: TGTGCCACCAGCTCCAGACTAGCGGGAGGATCAGATACGCAGTATTTT. The whole variable domain, remainder taken from reference TRBV15 and TRBJ2-3, is DAMVIQNPRYQVTQFGKPVTLSCSQTLNHNVMYWYQQKSSQAPKLLFHYYDKDFNNEADTPDNFQSRRPNTSFCFLDIRSPGLGDTAMYLCATSSRLAGGSDTQYFGPGTRLTVL.

The CDR3 is CASSFDGGWGQPQHF. The CDR3 region has the DNA TGTGCCAGCAGCTTTGATGGGGGCTGGGGTCAGCCCCAGCATTTT. The rearrangement joins TRBV5-8 to TRBJ1-5; D is possibly TRBD1 (6 bases). The V gene's germline CDR1 is SGHTS and CDR2 YDEGEE. There are 15 residues in the CDR3. The V gene lost 2 bases and the J gene lost 6 bases, with 15 bases spanning the gap.

This clone appeared a single time. The V and J genes are TRBV7-2 and TRBJ1-5; D perhaps matches TRBD1 (6 bases). V lost 5 bases and J 3 bases, leaving 11 bases between the germline ends. The germline V gene encodes CDR1 SGHTA and CDR2 FQGNSA. The CDR3 spans 14 residues. The CDR3 loop reads CASSRDNYNQPQHF. CDR3 in DNA: TGTGCCAGCAGCCGGGACAACTACAATCAGCCCCAGCATTTT.

In the case of this clone: The germline gene is not matched at one end of the junction; a read error may be the cause. The chain links TRBV7-7 to TRBJ2-5, with TRBD2 matching 12 bases. The germline V gene encodes CDR1 SSHAT and CDR2 FNYEAQ (reference sequence). CDR3 size: 15 residues. In DNA form, the CDR3 reads TGTGCTAGCAGCTCCGGACTAGCGGGGCAAGAGACCCAGTACTTC. This codes for CASSSGLAGQETQYF.

The chain is built from TRBV7-9 and TRBJ2-7; TRBD1 is a possible D gene (6 bases). Deletions cut 7 bases from V and 2 bases from J, with 12 bases between. CDR3 length equals 13 residues. Germline lookup yields CDR1 SEHNR and CDR2 FQNEAQ (reference sequence). CDR3 loop: CASNIGGAYEQYF. The CDR3 nucleotides are TGTGCCAGCAATATAGGGGGTGCCTACGAGCAGTACTTC.

The V call is TRBV5-1, the J call TRBJ2-5; 12 bases agree with TRBD2. V shed 4 bases, J shed 5 bases, and the junction held 6 bases outside the gene matches. CDR1 SGHRS and CDR2 YFSETQ come from the germline V gene. The CDR3 loop spans 15 amino acids. CDR3 loop: CASSPWTSGAETQYF. The CDR3 nucleotides are TGCGCCAGCAGCCCTTGGACTAGCGGGGCGGAGACCCAGTACTTC.

The chain couples TRBV19 to TRBJ2-7; TRBD2 aligns across 15 bases. V was clipped by 4 bases and J by 6 bases; unmatched bases: 1. In germline, CDR1 is LNHDA, CDR2 SQIVND (reference sequence). The CDR3 totals 14 residues. The CDR3 sequence is CASSTGLAGGEQYF. The CDR3 DNA reads TGTGCCAGTAGTACGGGACTAGCGGGAGGCGAGCAGTACTTC.

CDR3 protein: CASSLTGGGGYTF. The CDR3 nucleotides read TGTGCCAGCAGCCTGACAGGGGGCGGTGGCTACACCTTC. The chain couples TRBV6-4 to TRBJ1-2, with TRBD1 matching over 10 bases. The CDR3 has 13 amino acids. Losses at the gene ends were 6 bases for V and 7 bases for J; bases not matched to a gene: 5. Germline CDR1 MRHNA, CDR2 SNTAGT.

The chain has TRBV12-2 and TRBJ1-5; TRBD1 reflects the table's D call only, with no check against the DNA. TRBV12-2 is deemed a pseudogene. CDR3 length: 16 residues. The CDR3 region is CASRLGAPIWNQPQHF. In nucleotides, the CDR3 is TGTGCAAGTCGCTTAGGGGCCCCCATATGGAATCAGCCCCAGCATTTT.

This clone was picked up one time. V is TRBV27 and J is TRBJ2-5; D possibly corresponds to TRBD1 (6 bases). Germline assignment: CDR1 MNHEY and CDR2 SMNVEV (reference sequence). V lost 6 bases and J 1 base, leaving 15 bases between the germline ends. The CDR3 is made up of 15 amino acids. The CDR3 sequence: CASRETGLSQETQYF. CDR3 bases: TGTGCCAGCAGAGAAACAGGGCTTTCCCAAGAGACCCAGTACTTC.

The rearrangement joins TRBV10-2 to TRBJ1-4; tentative D call: TRBD1 (5 bases). Germline loops: CDR1 WSHSY, CDR2 SAAADI. Trimming shortened V by 2 bases and J by 7 bases, and 11 bases separated the two germline ends. The CDR3 is 14 residues long. This CDR3 is CASSEAGPGEKLFF. The CDR3 coding sequence is TGCGCCAGCAGTGAGGCAGGGCCGGGTGAAAAACTGTTTTTT.

This chain joins TRBV9 and TRBJ2-3; TRBD1 aligns across 9 bases. Germline CDR1 and CDR2: SGDLS and YYNGEE. The CDR3 loop spans 15 amino acids. V lost 3 bases to trimming and J lost 0 bases; unmatched junction nucleotides: 2. The CDR3 spells CASSAGQGSTDTQYF. In DNA form, the CDR3 reads TGTGCCAGCAGCGCCGGACAGGGGAGCACAGATACGCAGTATTTT. Variable domain in full (rest from reference TRBV9 and TRBJ2-3): DSGVTQTPKHLITATGQRVTLRCSPRSGDLSVYWYQQSLDQGLQFLIQYYNGEERAKGNILERFSAQQFPDLHSELNLSSLELGDSALYFCASSAGQGSTDTQYFGPGTRLTVL.